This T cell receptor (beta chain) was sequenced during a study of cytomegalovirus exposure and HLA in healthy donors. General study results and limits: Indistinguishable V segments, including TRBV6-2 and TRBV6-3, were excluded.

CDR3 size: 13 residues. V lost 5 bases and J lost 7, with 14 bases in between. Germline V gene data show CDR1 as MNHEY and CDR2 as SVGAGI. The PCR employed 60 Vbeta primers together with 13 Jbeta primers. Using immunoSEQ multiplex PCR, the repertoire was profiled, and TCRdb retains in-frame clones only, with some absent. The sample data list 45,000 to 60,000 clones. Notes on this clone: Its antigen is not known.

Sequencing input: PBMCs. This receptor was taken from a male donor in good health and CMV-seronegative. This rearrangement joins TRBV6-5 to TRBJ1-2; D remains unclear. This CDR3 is CASSPGEVSGYTF. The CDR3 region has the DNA TGTGCCAGCAGTCCCGGGGAGGTATCTGGCTACACCTTC.